The 17 T cell receptor beta chains below all came from one sample that was sequenced in a study of cytomegalovirus exposure and HLA in healthy donors (dated by TCRdb to about 2017). Receptor libraries were prepared by the immunoSEQ multiplex PCR assay. A mixture of 60 forward primers for TCR Vbeta segments and 13 reverse primers for TCR Jbeta segments was used in the multiplex PCR. Imported from immuneACCESS, the table was reduced by TCRdb to in-frame sequences with V and J called. These copies leave out some clones; in studies compared against another copy, an unresolved V gene accounts for under half, and the cause of the remainder is not known. The sample records about 140,000 clones, about three quarters of which are singletons. About 1.6% of the sample goes to the ten largest clones. Material for sequencing was PBMCs. Source of these receptors: a female donor in good health and CMV-seronegative.

On this clone: The same CDR3 can be traced to other DNA sequences in this sample. The chain combines TRBV9 with TRBJ2-3; no clear D. Trimming took off 3 bases at V and 0 bases at J, with 5 bases between the two ends. The CDR3 covers 13 residues. Germline V CDR1 and CDR2: SGDLS, YYNGEE. The CDR3: CASSALSTDTQYF. The DNA of the CDR3 is TGTGCCAGCAGCGCTCTTAGCACAGATACGCAGTATTTT. Variable domain in full (rest from reference TRBV9 and TRBJ2-3): DSGVTQTPKHLITATGQRVTLRCSPRSGDLSVYWYQQSLDQGLQFLIQYYNGEERAKGNILERFSAQQFPDLHSELNLSSLELGDSALYFCASSALSTDTQYFGPGTRLTVL.

J is TRBJ1-2 and V is TRBV5-6; TRBD1 matches at 7 bases. J gave up 7 bases and V 6 bases, and 9 bases lay outside the gene matches. The CDR3 runs 13 residues. Germline-derived CDR1 and CDR2 are SGHDT and YYEEEE. Here the CDR3 reads CASTGDRRGGYTF. As DNA, the CDR3 is TGTGCCAGCACCGGGGACAGACGGGGTGGCTACACCTTC.

The V and J genes are TRBV5-4 and TRBJ1-3, with D unresolved. V lost 0 bases to trimming and J lost 1 base, with 14 bases between them. This CDR3 spans 17 amino acids. The germline CDR1 and CDR2 sequences are SGHNT and YYREEE (reference sequence). CDR3 DNA: TGTGCCAGCAGCTTGGACCTCGTCGCGGGGTCTGGAAACACCATATATTTT. Protein sequence: CASSLDLVAGSGNTIYF.

The chain has TRBV9 and TRBJ2-2, with 10 bases lining up with TRBD2. There are 18 residues in the CDR3. Germline V gene data show CDR1 as SGDLS and CDR2 as YYNGEE. Germline trimming cut 3 bases from V and 8 bases from J; bases unmatched to any gene: 16. This CDR3 reads CASSAPPSGRARAGELFF. DNA of the CDR3: TGTGCCAGCAGCGCCCCCCCCAGCGGGAGGGCGCGTGCGGGGGAGCTGTTTTTT. Complete variable domain (other parts from reference TRBV9 and TRBJ2-2): DSGVTQTPKHLITATGQRVTLRCSPRSGDLSVYWYQQSLDQGLQFLIQYYNGEERAKGNILERFSAQQFPDLHSELNLSSLELGDSALYFCASSAPPSGRARAGELFFGEGSRLTVL.

The CDR3 loop reads CATSSTGTSSYNSPLHF. CDR3 in DNA: TGTGCCACCAGCAGTACAGGGACGAGCTCCTATAATTCACCCCTCCACTTT. This chain joins TRBV15 and TRBJ1-6; a weak D match, TRBD1 (6 bases). The CDR3 is 17 amino acids. V was clipped by 3 bases and J by 0 bases, with 12 bases between them. Germline lookup yields CDR1 LNHNV and CDR2 YYDKDF (reference sequence).

The genes are TRBV28 and TRBJ2-7; D is perhaps TRBD1 (5 bases). Trimming removed 6 bases at V and 3 bases at J, with 18 bases between. Germline values: CDR1 MDHEN, CDR2 SYDVKM. This CDR3 has 15 residues. The CDR3 region has the DNA TGTGCCAGCAGCCACTTTGAACAGGCCCGCTACGAGCAGTACTTC. It specifies CASSHFEQARYEQYF.

The chain uses TRBV11-3 and TRBJ2-1; 14 bases agree with TRBD2. The CDR3 is made up of 16 amino acids. The trim removed 0 bases at V and 12 bases at J, leaving 7 bases unmatched. CDR1 and CDR2 (germline): SGHNT, YENEEA. In DNA, the CDR3 is TGTGCCAGCAGCTTAGATGGGCGGACTAGCGGGAGGAGGCAGTTCTTC. Translation gives CASSLDGRTSGRRQFF.

The rearrangement uses TRBV5-1 and TRBJ2-7, with 7 bases matching TRBD2. Germline CDR1 and CDR2: SGHRS and YFSETQ. Trimming cost V 3 bases and J 6 bases; bases outside gene matches: 12. The length of the CDR3 is 15 residues. The CDR3 DNA sequence: TGCGCCAGCAGCTCCTTCCTATCTGGGGAGGGCGAGCAGTACTTC. Encoded protein: CASSSFLSGEGEQYF.

This chain links TRBV5-8 with TRBJ2-3; the match to TRBD2 covers 12 bases. The V gene's germline CDR1 is SGHTS and CDR2 YDEGEE. Trimming at V came to 4 bases and at J to 2 bases, leaving 5 bases not matched to a gene. CDR3 length equals 16 residues. The DNA of the CDR3 is TGTGCCAGCAGCCAGTGGACTAGCGGGGCCACAGATACGCAGTATTTT. Protein sequence: CASSQWTSGATDTQYF.

The chain is built from TRBV28 and TRBJ1-1; D unclear. The germline V gene has CDR1 MDHEN and CDR2 SYDVKM. Trimming shortened V by 7 bases and J by 5 bases, and 14 bases separated the two germline ends. There are 13 residues in the CDR3. The CDR3 sequence is CASTLVPRTEAFF. The CDR3 nucleotides are TGTGCCAGCACCTTGGTCCCGAGGACTGAAGCTTTCTTT.

This clone was seen only a few times. The chain recombines TRBV7-7 with TRBJ2-7; D might be TRBD2 (5 bases). The CDR3 extends over 15 amino acids. V lost 1 base and J 0 bases, leaving 10 bases between the germline ends. The germline CDR1 and CDR2 sequences are SSHAT and FNYEAQ (reference sequence). For the CDR3, the DNA is TGTGCCAGCAGCTTAGGCCCGGGGAGCTCCTACGAGCAGTACTTC. Its protein is CASSLGPGSSYEQYF. Combining the CDR3 with reference TRBV7-7 and TRBJ2-7 gives the whole variable domain GAGVSQSPRYKVTKRGQDVTLRCDPISSHATLYWYQQALGQGPEFLTYFNYEAQPDKSGLPSDRFSAERPEGSISTLTIQRTEQRDSAMYRCASSLGPGSSYEQYFGPGTRLTVT.

The J gene is TRBJ2-2, the V gene TRBV2; the match to TRBD1 covers 8 bases. Germline V gene data show CDR1 as SNHLY and CDR2 as FYNNEI. Trimming took 6 bases from V and 6 from J; bases not matched to a gene: 3. The CDR3 consists of 13 residues. The CDR3 protein is CASRDREAGELFF. CDR3 DNA sequence: TGTGCCAGCAGGGACAGGGAGGCCGGGGAGCTGTTTTTT.

V usage is TRBV6-5 and J usage is TRBJ1-5; 8 bases are a match to TRBD1. CDR1 is MNHEY, CDR2 SVGAGI, per germline. This CDR3 contains 15 residues. V was pared by 6 bases and J by 3 bases, with 7 bases of the junction left unmatched. In DNA, the CDR3 is TGTGCCAGCAGCAGGACAGGGCCTAACAATCAGCCCCAGCATTTT. Translated, it gives CASSRTGPNNQPQHF.

V usage is TRBV6-5 and J usage is TRBJ1-6; 9 bases line up with TRBD1. Unmatched junction bases numbered 8, after V lost 5 bases and J lost 9 bases. The CDR3 length is 15 residues. Germline CDR1 MNHEY, CDR2 SVGAGI. The CDR3 nucleotides are TGTGCCAGCAGTACGGTGGACAGGGGAGCTTCACCCCTCCACTTT. Protein: CASSTVDRGASPLHF.

V usage is TRBV28 and J usage is TRBJ1-1, with TRBD1 matching over 10 bases. The CDR3 has 15 amino acids. Germline CDR1 and CDR2: MDHEN and SYDVKM. The trim removed 7 bases at V and 10 bases at J, leaving 15 bases unmatched. CDR3 bases: TGTGCCAGCACCCGGGACAGGGGACTCTGGTTGCGAGCTTTCTTT. It codes for CASTRDRGLWLRAFF.

The chain is built from TRBV7-2 and TRBJ1-2; possibly TRBD1 for D (5 bases). Trimming took off 5 bases at V and 0 bases at J, with 13 bases between the two ends. This CDR3 is built from 15 residues. Germline V gives CDR1 SGHTA, CDR2 FQGNSA. CDR3 bases: TGTGCCAGCAGCATCAAGACAGAATCTAACTATGGCTACACCTTC. Its translation is CASSIKTESNYGYTF.

The sample holds one count of this clone. CDR3 in amino acids: CASSSARDRAGGYTF. The CDR3 nucleotides are TGTGCCAGCAGTTCCGCACGTGACAGGGCAGGGGGCTACACCTTC. The chain employs TRBV6-6 and TRBJ1-2, with 7 bases identical to TRBD1. The CDR3 extends over 15 amino acids. V gave up 4 bases and J gave up 8 bases; unmatched junction bases: 13. Germline CDR1 reads MNHNY; CDR2 reads SVGAGI (reference sequence).